The clone carrying this T cell receptor beta chain was counted once. Its antigen is still unknown. Germline-derived CDR1 and CDR2 are MGHDK and SYGVNS. Between the trimmed V and J ends, which lost 2 bases and 2 bases, there was a span of 9 bases. This CDR3 spans 14 amino acids. The data belong to a study of CD8 T cells in ankylosing spondylitis. The study's findings and limits: According to the report, clones linked to the disease were significantly enriched in matched synovial fluid samples taken from ankylosing spondylitis patients. Some of the motif variants had earlier been found in reactive arthritis patients' fluid and blood. There was a TCR beta motif, made of several highly homologous variants, that appeared characteristic of ankylosing spondylitis blood.

As the method for making TCR beta libraries, quantitative 5'-RACE with molecular barcodes was used. TCRdb re-derived calls from the 5' RACE reads in MiXCR, one entry per CDR3 protein. The sample shows approximately 100,000 distinct CDR3 sequences, 24% of them seen only once. The chain has TRBV25-1 and TRBJ2-5, with D hard to call. The sequenced material came from synovial fluid, either unsorted or a sorted T cell fraction (not recorded which). The TCR was taken from a male donor with ankylosing spondylitis. CDR3 bases: TGTGCCAGCAGTGAAATTGGACGGCAAGAGACCCAGTACTTC. This gives the protein CASSEIGRQETQYF.